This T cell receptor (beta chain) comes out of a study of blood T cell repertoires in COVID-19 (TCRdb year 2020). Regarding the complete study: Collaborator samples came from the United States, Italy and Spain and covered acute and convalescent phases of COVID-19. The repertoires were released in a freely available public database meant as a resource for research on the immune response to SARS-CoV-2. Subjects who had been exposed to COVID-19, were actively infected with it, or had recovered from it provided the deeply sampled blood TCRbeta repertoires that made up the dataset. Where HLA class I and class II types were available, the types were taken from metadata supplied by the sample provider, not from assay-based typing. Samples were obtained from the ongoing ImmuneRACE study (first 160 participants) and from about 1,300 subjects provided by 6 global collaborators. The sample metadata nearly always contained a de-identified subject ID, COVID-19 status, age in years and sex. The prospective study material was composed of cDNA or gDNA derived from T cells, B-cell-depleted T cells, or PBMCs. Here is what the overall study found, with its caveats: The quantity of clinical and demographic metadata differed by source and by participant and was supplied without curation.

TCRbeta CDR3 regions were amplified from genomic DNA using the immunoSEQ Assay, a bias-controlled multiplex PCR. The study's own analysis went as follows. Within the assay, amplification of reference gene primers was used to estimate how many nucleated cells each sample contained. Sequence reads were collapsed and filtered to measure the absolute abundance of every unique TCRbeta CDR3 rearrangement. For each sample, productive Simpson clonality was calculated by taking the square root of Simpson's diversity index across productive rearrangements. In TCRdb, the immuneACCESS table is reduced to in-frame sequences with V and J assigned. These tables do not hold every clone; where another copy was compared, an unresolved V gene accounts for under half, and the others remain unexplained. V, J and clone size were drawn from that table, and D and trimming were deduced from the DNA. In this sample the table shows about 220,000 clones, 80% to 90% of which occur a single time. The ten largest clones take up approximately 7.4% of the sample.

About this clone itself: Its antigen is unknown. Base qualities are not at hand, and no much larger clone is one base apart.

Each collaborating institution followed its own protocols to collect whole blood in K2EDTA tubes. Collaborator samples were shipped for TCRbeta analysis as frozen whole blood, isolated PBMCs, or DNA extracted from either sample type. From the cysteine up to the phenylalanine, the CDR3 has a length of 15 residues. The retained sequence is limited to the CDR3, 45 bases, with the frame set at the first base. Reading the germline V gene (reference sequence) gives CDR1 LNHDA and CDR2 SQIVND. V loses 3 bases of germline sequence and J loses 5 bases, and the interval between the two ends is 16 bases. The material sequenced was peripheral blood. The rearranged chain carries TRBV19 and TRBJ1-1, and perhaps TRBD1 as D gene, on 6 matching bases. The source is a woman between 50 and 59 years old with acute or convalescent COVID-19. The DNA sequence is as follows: TGTGCCAGTAGTATGGTGAGGGGGGGGCCTACTGAAGCTTTCTTT. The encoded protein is CASSMVRGGPTEAFF.